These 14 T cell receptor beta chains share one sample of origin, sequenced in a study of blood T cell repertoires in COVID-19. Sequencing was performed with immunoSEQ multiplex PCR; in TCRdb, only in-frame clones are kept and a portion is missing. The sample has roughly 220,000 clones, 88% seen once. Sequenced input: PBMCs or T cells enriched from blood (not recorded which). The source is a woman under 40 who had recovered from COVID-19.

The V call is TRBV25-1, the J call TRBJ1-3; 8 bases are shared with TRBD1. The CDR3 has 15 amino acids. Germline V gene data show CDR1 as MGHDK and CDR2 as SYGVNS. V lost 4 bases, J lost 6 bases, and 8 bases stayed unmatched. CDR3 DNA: TGTGCCAGCAGTGTGGGGCCGGGACAGGCAAACACCATATATTTT. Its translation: CASSVGPGQANTIYF. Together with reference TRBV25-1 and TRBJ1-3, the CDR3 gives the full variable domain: EADIYQTPRYLVIGTGKKITLECSQTMGHDKMYWYQQDPGMELHLIHYSYGVNSTEKGDLSSESTVSRIRTEHFPLTLESARPSHTSQYLCASSVGPGQANTIYFGEGSWLTVV.

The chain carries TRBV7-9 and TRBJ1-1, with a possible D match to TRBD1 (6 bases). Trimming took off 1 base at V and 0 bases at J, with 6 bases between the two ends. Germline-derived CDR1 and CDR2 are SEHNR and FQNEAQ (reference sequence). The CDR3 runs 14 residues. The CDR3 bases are TGTGCCAGCAGCTTAGAGGGGGTGAACACTGAAGCTTTCTTT. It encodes CASSLEGVNTEAFF.

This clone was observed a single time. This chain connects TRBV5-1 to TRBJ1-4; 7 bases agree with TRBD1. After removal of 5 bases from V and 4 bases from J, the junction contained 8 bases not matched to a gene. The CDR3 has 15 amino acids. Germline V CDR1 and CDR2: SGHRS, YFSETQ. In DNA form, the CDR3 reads TGCGCCAGCAGACATGACAGGGAGAGTAATGAAAAACTGTTTTTT. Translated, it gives CASRHDRESNEKLFF.

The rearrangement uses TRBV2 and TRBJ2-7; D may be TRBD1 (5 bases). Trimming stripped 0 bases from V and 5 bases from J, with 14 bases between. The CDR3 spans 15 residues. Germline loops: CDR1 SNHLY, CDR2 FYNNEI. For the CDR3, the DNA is TGTGCCAGCAGTGAAGCGCTTCAGGGTTTCGACGAGCAGTACTTC. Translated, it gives CASSEALQGFDEQYF.

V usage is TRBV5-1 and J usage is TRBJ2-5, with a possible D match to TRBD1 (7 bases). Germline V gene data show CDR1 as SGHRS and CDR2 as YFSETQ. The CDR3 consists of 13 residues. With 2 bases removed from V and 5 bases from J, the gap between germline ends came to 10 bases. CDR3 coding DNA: TGCGCCAGCAGCTTACAGGGGAGGGAGACCCAGTACTTC. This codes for CASSLQGRETQYF.

CDR3 sequence (DNA): TGTGCCAGCAGTTTAACGGGGGGGCAGGGATATGAGCAGTTCTTC. It is translated as CASSLTGGQGYEQFF. The V and J genes are TRBV27 and TRBJ2-1; 8 positions agree with TRBD2. V shed 2 bases and J 8 bases; nucleotides not matched to a gene: 8. Germline V gives CDR1 MNHEY, CDR2 SMNVEV (reference sequence). This CDR3 contains 15 residues.

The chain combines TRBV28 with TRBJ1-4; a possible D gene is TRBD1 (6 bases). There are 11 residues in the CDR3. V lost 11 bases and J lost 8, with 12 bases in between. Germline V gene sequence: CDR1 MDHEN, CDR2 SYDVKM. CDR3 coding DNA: TGTGCCGGGGGCAGAGTCGAAAAACTGTTTTTT. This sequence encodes CAGGRVEKLFF.

The CDR3 DNA follows: TGCGCCAGCAGCTTGACAGGGGGAAATGAAAAACTGTTTTTT. The encoded protein is CASSLTGGNEKLFF. The rearrangement uses TRBV5-1 and TRBJ1-4; 8 nucleotides line up with TRBD1. Germline assignment: CDR1 SGHRS and CDR2 YFSETQ. The CDR3 loop spans 14 amino acids. V was clipped by 1 base and J by 5 bases; unmatched bases: 1.

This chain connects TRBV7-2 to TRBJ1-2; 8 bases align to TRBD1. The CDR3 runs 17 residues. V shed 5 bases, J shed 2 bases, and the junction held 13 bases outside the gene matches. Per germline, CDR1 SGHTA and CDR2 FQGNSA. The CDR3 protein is CASSNVRTGSFNYGYTF. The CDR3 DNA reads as TGTGCCAGCAGCAACGTCCGGACAGGGAGTTTCAACTATGGCTACACCTTC.

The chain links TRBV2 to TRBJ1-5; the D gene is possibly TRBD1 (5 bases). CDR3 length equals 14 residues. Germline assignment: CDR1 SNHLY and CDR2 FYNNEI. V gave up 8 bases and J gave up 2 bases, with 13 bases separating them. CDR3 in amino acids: CASSAQGGNQPQHF. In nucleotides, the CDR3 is TGTGCCAGCTCTGCCCAGGGCGGCAATCAGCCCCAGCATTTT.

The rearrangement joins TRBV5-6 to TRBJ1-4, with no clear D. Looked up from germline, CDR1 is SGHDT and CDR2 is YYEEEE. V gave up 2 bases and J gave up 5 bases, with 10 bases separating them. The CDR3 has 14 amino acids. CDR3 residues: CASSLGLRNEKLFF. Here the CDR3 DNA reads TGTGCCAGCAGCTTAGGACTGCGAAATGAAAAACTGTTTTTT.

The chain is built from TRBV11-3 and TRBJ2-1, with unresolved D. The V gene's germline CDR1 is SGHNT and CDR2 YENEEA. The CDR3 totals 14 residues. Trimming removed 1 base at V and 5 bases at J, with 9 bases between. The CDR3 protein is CASSLGRANNEQFF. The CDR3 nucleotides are TGTGCCAGCAGCTTAGGTAGAGCGAACAATGAGCAGTTCTTC. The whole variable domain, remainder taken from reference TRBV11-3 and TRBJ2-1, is EAGVVQSPRYKIIEKKQPVAFWCNPISGHNTLYWYLQNLGQGPELLIRYENEEAVDDSQLPKDRFSAERLKGVDSTLKIQPAELGDSAVYLCASSLGRANNEQFFGPGTRLTVL.

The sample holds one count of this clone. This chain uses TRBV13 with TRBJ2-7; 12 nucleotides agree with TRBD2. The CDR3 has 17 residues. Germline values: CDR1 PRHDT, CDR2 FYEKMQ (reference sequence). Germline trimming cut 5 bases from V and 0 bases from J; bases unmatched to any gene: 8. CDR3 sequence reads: CASSDGLAGPSSYEQYF. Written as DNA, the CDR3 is TGTGCCAGCAGCGATGGACTAGCGGGGCCAAGCTCCTACGAGCAGTACTTC. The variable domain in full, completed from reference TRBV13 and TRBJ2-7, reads AAGVIQSPRHLIKEKRETATLKCYPIPRHDTVYWYQQGPGQDPQFLISFYEKMQSDKGSIPDRFSAQQFSDYHSELNMSSLELGDSALYFCASSDGLAGPSSYEQYFGPGTRLTVT.

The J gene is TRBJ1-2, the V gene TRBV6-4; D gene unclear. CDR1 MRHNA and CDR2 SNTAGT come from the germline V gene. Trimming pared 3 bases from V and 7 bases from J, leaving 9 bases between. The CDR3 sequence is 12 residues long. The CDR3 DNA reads TGTGCCAGCAGTGATGGAGGGTTTGGCTACACCTTC. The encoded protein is CASSDGGFGYTF.